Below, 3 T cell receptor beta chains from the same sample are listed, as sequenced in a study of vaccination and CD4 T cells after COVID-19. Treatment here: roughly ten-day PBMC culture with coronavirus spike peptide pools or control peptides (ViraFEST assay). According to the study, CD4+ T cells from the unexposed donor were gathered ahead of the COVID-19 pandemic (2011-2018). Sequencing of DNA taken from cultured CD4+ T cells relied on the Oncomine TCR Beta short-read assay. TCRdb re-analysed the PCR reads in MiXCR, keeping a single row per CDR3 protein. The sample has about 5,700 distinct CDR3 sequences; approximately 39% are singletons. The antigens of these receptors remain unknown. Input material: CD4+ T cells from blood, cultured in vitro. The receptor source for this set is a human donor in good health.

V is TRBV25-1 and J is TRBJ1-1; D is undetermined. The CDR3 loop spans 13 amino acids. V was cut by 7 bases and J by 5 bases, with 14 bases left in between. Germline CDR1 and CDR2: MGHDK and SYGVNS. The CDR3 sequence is CASMWGGDTEAFF. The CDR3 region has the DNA TGTGCCAGCATGTGGGGAGGCGATACTGAAGCTTTCTTT. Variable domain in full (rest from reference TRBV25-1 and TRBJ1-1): EADIYQTPRYLVIGTGKKITLECSQTMGHDKMYWYQQDPGMELHLIHYSYGVNSTEKGDLSSESTVSRIRTEHFPLTLESARPSHTSQYLCASMWGGDTEAFFGQGTRLTVV.

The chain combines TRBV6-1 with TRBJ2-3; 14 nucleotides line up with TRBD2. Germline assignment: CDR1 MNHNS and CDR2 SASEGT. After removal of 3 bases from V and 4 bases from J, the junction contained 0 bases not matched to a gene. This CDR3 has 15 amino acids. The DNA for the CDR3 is TGTGCCAGCAGTGAGACTAGCGGGGGGGCAGATACGCAGTATTTT. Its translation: CASSETSGGADTQYF.

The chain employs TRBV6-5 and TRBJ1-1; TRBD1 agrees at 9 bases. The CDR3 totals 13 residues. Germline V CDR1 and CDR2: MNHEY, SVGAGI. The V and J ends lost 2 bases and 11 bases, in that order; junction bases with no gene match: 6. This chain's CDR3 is CASSYAGTGHAFF. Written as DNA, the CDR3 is TGTGCCAGCAGTTACGCCGGGACAGGGCACGCTTTCTTT.